The 6 T cell receptor beta chains reported below all come from one sample, sequenced in a study of T cell responses to AZD1222 COVID-19 vaccine. Measured with immunoSEQ multiplex PCR; TCRdb has only the in-frame clones, and not every one. The repertoire holds about 69,000 clones, with approximately 87% as singletons. This sample comprised peripheral blood, obtained 28 days after the second AZD1222 dose. These receptors all stem from an adult who received the AZD1222 COVID-19 vaccine.

The chain links TRBV10-2 to TRBJ1-2; 9 bases map to TRBD1. Unmatched junction bases numbered 15, after V lost 6 bases and J lost 4 bases. This CDR3 is built from 17 residues. CDR1 and CDR2 (germline): WSHSY, SAAADI. Written as DNA, the CDR3 is TGCGCCAGCAGCTCGAACCGGGACAGGGTCTGGACCTATGGCTACACCTTC. It codes for CASSSNRDRVWTYGYTF.

The chain couples TRBV25-1 to TRBJ1-4; 9 bases are a match to TRBD1. CDR1 and CDR2 from the germline V gene are MGHDK and SYGVNS. Trimming at V came to 0 bases and at J to 8 bases, leaving 7 bases not matched to a gene. CDR3 length: 16 residues. CDR3: CASSEYVDRGNEKLFF. CDR3 bases: TGTGCCAGCAGTGAATACGTGGACAGGGGCAACGAAAAACTGTTTTTT. The variable domain in full, completed from reference TRBV25-1 and TRBJ1-4, reads EADIYQTPRYLVIGTGKKITLECSQTMGHDKMYWYQQDPGMELHLIHYSYGVNSTEKGDLSSESTVSRIRTEHFPLTLESARPSHTSQYLCASSEYVDRGNEKLFFGSGTQLSVL.

The gene calls are TRBV6-5 and TRBJ1-5; no clear D. The germline gives CDR1 MNHEY, CDR2 SVGAGI. The CDR3 covers 15 residues. Trimming took 7 bases from V and 7 from J, leaving 20 bases between them. CDR3 residues: CASTPNVEGGQPQHF. The DNA of the CDR3 is TGTGCCAGCACCCCGAATGTGGAGGGCGGACAGCCCCAGCATTTT.

The chain joins TRBV19 to TRBJ1-2; a weak D match, TRBD1 (6 bases). The germline V gene encodes CDR1 LNHDA and CDR2 SQIVND (reference sequence). There are 14 residues in the CDR3. Between the trimmed V and J ends, which lost 6 bases and 8 bases, there was a span of 19 bases. The CDR3 is CASSPPGALSGYTF. The CDR3, as DNA: TGTGCCAGTAGCCCCCCAGGGGCGTTGAGCGGCTACACCTTC.

The rearrangement links TRBV7-2 to TRBJ2-1, with 12 bases fitting TRBD2. The CDR3 contains 15 residues. After removal of 5 bases from V and 6 bases from J, the junction contained 5 bases not matched to a gene. The V gene's germline CDR1 is SGHTA and CDR2 FQGNSA. The CDR3 loop is CASSPKLAGGNEQFF. CDR3 nucleotide sequence: TGTGCCAGCAGCCCGAAACTAGCGGGAGGCAATGAGCAGTTCTTC.

The CDR3 region is CASSLAGQSGANVLTF. The CDR3 region has the DNA TGCGCCAGCAGCTTGGCGGGCCAATCTGGGGCCAACGTCCTGACTTTC. The chain employs TRBV5-1 and TRBJ2-6; D not resolved. Germline lookup yields CDR1 SGHRS and CDR2 YFSETQ. The CDR3 totals 16 residues. The V end lost 0 bases, the J end lost 1 base, and 8 bases lay between the germline ends.